This passage covers 20 T cell receptor beta chains from one sample sequenced in a study of blood T cell repertoires in COVID-19. Libraries were prepared by immunoSEQ multiplex PCR; TCRdb keeps only in-frame clonotypes and omits some of them. This sample has under 300,000 clones, with around 88% found just once. Source material: peripheral blood. These receptors originate from an older woman with COVID-19, enrolled during active disease.

V usage is TRBV7-9 and J usage is TRBJ1-1; D is perhaps TRBD1 (5 bases). The V gene's germline CDR1 is SEHNR and CDR2 FQNEAQ (reference sequence). Trimming stripped 0 bases from V and 3 bases from J, with 11 bases between. The CDR3 is 15 amino acids. As DNA, the CDR3 is TGTGCCAGCAGCTTAGCGGCGGGGCTGTACACTGAAGCTTTCTTT. Residues: CASSLAAGLYTEAFF.

This clone was detected only a few times. The chain has TRBV9 and TRBJ1-1; no firm D call. V was trimmed by 3 bases and J by 0 bases, leaving 6 bases between them. The CDR3 contains 13 residues. Germline assignment: CDR1 SGDLS and CDR2 YYNGEE. CDR3 loop: CASSETLNTEAFF. The CDR3 nucleotides are TGTGCCAGCAGCGAGACTCTGAACACTGAAGCTTTCTTT. The full variable domain, with the rest looked up from reference TRBV9 and TRBJ1-1, is DSGVTQTPKHLITATGQRVTLRCSPRSGDLSVYWYQQSLDQGLQFLIQYYNGEERAKGNILERFSAQQFPDLHSELNLSSLELGDSALYFCASSETLNTEAFFGQGTRLTVV.

The V and J genes are TRBV4-2 and TRBJ2-5; a possible D gene is TRBD2 (6 bases). This CDR3 is 15 amino acids long. Trimming took 2 bases from V and 5 from J, leaving 15 bases between them. Germline CDR1 LGHNA, CDR2 YNFKEQ. In DNA form, the CDR3 reads TGTGCCAGCAGCCAAACGGTGGGGGGAACGGAGACCCAGTACTTC. Encoded protein: CASSQTVGGTETQYF.

This chain joins TRBV7-6 and TRBJ2-3, with unresolved D. Germline CDR1 and CDR2: SGHVS and FNYEAQ. This CDR3 is 15 amino acids long. Trimming cost V 0 bases and J 6 bases, with 13 bases left between them. The CDR3 is CASSLAVNPTDTQYF. CDR3 DNA: TGTGCCAGCAGCTTAGCGGTTAACCCTACCGATACGCAGTATTTT.

The genes are TRBV6-5 and TRBJ1-5, with TRBD1 matching 10 bases. The CDR3 is made up of 15 amino acids. The germline V gene encodes CDR1 MNHEY and CDR2 SVGAGI. V shed 6 bases, J shed 6 bases, and the junction held 8 bases outside the gene matches. The CDR3 DNA follows: TGTGCCAGCAGCCCCGCGGGACAGGGGCTTCAGCCCCAGCATTTT. Its protein is CASSPAGQGLQPQHF.

The J gene is TRBJ2-3, the V gene TRBV24-1; D remains unclear. The CDR3 consists of 11 residues. V dropped 6 bases and J dropped 2 bases, with 2 bases sitting between them. From germline, CDR1 is KGHDR and CDR2 SFDVKD. The CDR3 DNA sequence: TGTGCCACCAGTCACACAGATACGCAGTATTTT. Translated: CATSHTDTQYF.

The J gene is TRBJ1-1, the V gene TRBV11-2; D ambiguous. The germline CDR1 and CDR2 sequences are SGHAT and FQNNGV. The CDR3 contains 15 residues. Trimming shortened V by 0 bases and J by 6 bases, and 14 bases separated the two germline ends. CDR3 in DNA: TGTGCCAGCAGCTTAGATGGAGGGAGGAGCTCTGAAGCTTTCTTT. Translating it yields CASSLDGGRSSEAFF.

The CDR3, as DNA: TGTGCCAGCAGCCAAGGGGGGGGGACAGATACGCAGTATTTT. The encoded protein is CASSQGGGTDTQYF. The chain recombines TRBV3-1 (or the pseudogene TRBV3-2) with TRBJ2-3; the match to TRBD2 covers 7 bases. The J segment lost 3 bases and the V segment lost 1 base, leaving 1 base of the junction unmatched. Germline loops: CDR1 LGHDT, CDR2 YNNKEL (reference sequence). This CDR3 contains 14 residues.

The chain joins TRBV2 to TRBJ2-1; D not certain. The germline CDR1 and CDR2 sequences are SNHLY and FYNNEI. Trimming left V 4 bases short and J 0 bases short, with 7 bases between. The length of the CDR3 is 14 residues. This CDR3 reads CASSGFGSYNEQFF. The DNA of the CDR3 is TGTGCCAGCAGTGGTTTCGGCTCCTACAATGAGCAGTTCTTC.

The rearrangement uses TRBV27 and TRBJ1-4; the D is unclear. The V end lost 2 bases, the J end lost 6 bases, and 7 bases lay between the germline ends. Germline assignment: CDR1 MNHEY and CDR2 SMNVEV (reference sequence). The CDR3 extends over 13 amino acids. CDR3 coding DNA: TGTGCCAGCAGTTTAAACAGTCATGAAAAACTGTTTTTT. Residues: CASSLNSHEKLFF.

V usage is TRBV30 and J usage is TRBJ1-5; D ambiguous. Germline V gene data show CDR1 as GTSNPN and CDR2 as SVGIG (reference sequence). The CDR3 totals 14 residues. Trimming removed 0 bases from V and 4 bases from J, with 10 bases in between. Here the CDR3 reads CAWSVLGGNQPQHF. Here the CDR3 DNA reads TGTGCCTGGAGTGTACTGGGAGGGAATCAGCCCCAGCATTTT.

This chain uses TRBV10-3 with TRBJ1-1; D not resolved. The CDR3 consists of 12 residues. From germline, CDR1 is ENHRY and CDR2 SYGVKD. Trimming cost V 8 bases and J 2 bases, with 9 bases left between them. The DNA for the CDR3 is TGTGCCATCCGGGAGCAAAACACTGAAGCTTTCTTT. Translation gives CAIREQNTEAFF.

The chain combines TRBV11-3 with TRBJ2-1; TRBD2 matches 10 bases. From germline, CDR1 is SGHNT and CDR2 YENEEA. This CDR3 has 16 residues. J lost 3 bases, V lost 5 bases, and 7 bases had no gene match. The CDR3 DNA sequence: TGTGCCAGCAGCAACCCGTCTAGCGGGGGCTACAATGAGCAGTTCTTC. It encodes CASSNPSSGGYNEQFF.

V gene TRBV12-5 combines with J gene TRBJ1-4, with 7 bases matching TRBD1. Per germline, CDR1 LGHNT and CDR2 FRNRAP. Trimming at V came to 1 base and at J to 7 bases, leaving 12 bases not matched to a gene. This CDR3 comprises 17 residues. The CDR3 protein is CASGLGSYRGEGEKLFF. The DNA for the CDR3 is TGTGCTAGTGGTTTGGGTTCTTACAGGGGAGAAGGTGAAAAACTGTTTTTT.

The chain uses TRBV24-1 and TRBJ1-2; 8 bases match TRBD1. The CDR3 loop spans 14 amino acids. With V trimmed by 4 bases and J by 6 bases, 6 bases remained unmatched. Germline V lookup: CDR1 KGHDR, CDR2 SFDVKD. CDR3 in amino acids: CATSDPRGQDGYTF. The CDR3 DNA sequence: TGTGCCACCAGTGACCCCAGGGGGCAGGATGGCTACACCTTC.

This clone turned up a few times. Other DNA variants within this sample encode the same CDR3. The V gene is TRBV9, the J gene TRBJ1-1, with TRBD1 as a possible D gene (5 bases). Germline V gene lookup returns CDR1 SGDLS and CDR2 YYNGEE. The CDR3 contains 13 residues. Trimming took 2 bases from V and 1 from J, leaving 6 bases between them. CDR3 nucleotide sequence: TGTGCCAGCAGCGTTGACAGGAACACTGAAGCTTTCTTT. The encoded protein is CASSVDRNTEAFF.

The chain carries TRBV18 and TRBJ2-5, with D hard to call. The germline gives CDR1 KGHSH, CDR2 LQKENI. The V end was cut by 3 bases, the J end by 5 bases, with 10 bases between. The CDR3 consists of 13 residues. The CDR3 nucleotides read TGTGCCAGCTCACCTGACTTGCTGGAGACCCAGTACTTC. Its translation: CASSPDLLETQYF.

The gene calls are TRBV9 and TRBJ2-3, with TRBD2 matching over 11 bases. Losses at the gene ends were 3 bases for V and 4 bases for J; bases not matched to a gene: 10. This CDR3 spans 17 amino acids. From germline, CDR1 is SGDLS and CDR2 YYNGEE. The CDR3 loop is CASSGLSGGARPDTQYF. CDR3 in DNA: TGTGCCAGCAGCGGCCTTAGCGGGGGGGCCCGGCCAGATACGCAGTATTTT.

This clone showed up just once. This chain joins TRBV13 and TRBJ2-1; D might be TRBD2 (7 bases). Germline V gene sequence: CDR1 PRHDT, CDR2 FYEKMQ (reference sequence). The V end was cut by 5 bases, the J end by 5 bases, with 19 bases between. The CDR3 loop spans 16 amino acids. The CDR3 loop is CASSPPEGGLHNEQFF. CDR3 bases: TGTGCCAGCAGCCCGCCCGAGGGGGGGTTGCACAATGAGCAGTTCTTC.

This clone occurred a few times. The chain combines TRBV9 with TRBJ1-3; D call uncertain. The CDR3 has 18 amino acids. The germline CDR1 and CDR2 sequences are SGDLS and YYNGEE. V was shortened by 0 bases and J by 0 bases, with 16 bases between the two germline ends. As DNA, the CDR3 is TGTGCCAGCAGCGTAGGCCCCCTCATGAGGAGCTCTGGAAACACCATATATTTT. It translates to CASSVGPLMRSSGNTIYF.